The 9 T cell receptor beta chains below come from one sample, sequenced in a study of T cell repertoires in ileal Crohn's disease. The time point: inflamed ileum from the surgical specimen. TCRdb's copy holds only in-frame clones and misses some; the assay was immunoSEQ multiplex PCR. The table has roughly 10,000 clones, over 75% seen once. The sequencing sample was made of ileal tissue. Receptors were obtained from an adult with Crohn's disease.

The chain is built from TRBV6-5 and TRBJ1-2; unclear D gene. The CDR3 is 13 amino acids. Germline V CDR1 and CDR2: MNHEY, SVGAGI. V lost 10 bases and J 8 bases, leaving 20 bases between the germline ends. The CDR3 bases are TGTGCCACCACGCCATTTCCATATGGAGGCTACACCTTC. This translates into CATTPFPYGGYTF.

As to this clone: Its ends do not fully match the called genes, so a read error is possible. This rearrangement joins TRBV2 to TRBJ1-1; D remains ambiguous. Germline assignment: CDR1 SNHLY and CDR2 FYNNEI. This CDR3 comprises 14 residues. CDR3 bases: TGTGCCAGCAATGAAGTAAGGTCCGGAGGTGAAGCTTTCTTT. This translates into CASNEVRSGGEAFF.

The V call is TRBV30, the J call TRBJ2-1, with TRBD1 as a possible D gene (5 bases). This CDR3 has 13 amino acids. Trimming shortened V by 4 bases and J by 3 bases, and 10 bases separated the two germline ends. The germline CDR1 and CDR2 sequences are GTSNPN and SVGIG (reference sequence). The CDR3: CAWKETVYNEQFF. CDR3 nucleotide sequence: TGTGCCTGGAAGGAGACAGTCTACAATGAGCAGTTCTTC.

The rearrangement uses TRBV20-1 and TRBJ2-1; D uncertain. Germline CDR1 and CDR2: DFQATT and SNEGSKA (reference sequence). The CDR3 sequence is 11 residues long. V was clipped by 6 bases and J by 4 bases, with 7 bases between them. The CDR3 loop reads CSARMYNEQFF. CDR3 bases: TGCAGTGCCAGGATGTACAATGAGCAGTTCTTC.

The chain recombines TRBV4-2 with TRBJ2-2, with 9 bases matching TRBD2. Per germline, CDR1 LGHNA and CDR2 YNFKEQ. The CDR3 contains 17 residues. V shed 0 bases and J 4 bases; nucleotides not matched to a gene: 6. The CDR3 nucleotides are TGTGCCAGCAGCCAAGAAAAAAGCGGGAGGCCCACCGGGGAGCTGTTTTTT. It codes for CASSQEKSGRPTGELFF.

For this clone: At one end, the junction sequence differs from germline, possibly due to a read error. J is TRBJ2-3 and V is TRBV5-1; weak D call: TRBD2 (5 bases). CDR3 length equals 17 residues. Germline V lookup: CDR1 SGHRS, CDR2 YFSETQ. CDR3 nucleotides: TGCGCTAGCAGCCCGGTTTGGCTCCCGGGAAGTACAGATACGCAGTATTTT. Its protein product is CASSPVWLPGSTDTQYF.

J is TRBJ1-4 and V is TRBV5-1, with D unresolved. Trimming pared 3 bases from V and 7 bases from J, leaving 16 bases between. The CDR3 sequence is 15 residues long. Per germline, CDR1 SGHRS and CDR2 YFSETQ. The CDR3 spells CASSSGGSVSEKLFF. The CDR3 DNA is TGCGCCAGCAGCTCCGGAGGAAGTGTGAGTGAAAAACTGTTTTTT.

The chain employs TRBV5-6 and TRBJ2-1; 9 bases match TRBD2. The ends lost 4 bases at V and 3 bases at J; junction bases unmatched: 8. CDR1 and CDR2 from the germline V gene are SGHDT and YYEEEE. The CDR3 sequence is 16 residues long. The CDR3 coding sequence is TGTGCCAGCAGCCGTAGAACTAGCGGGTACTACAATGAGCAGTTCTTC. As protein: CASSRRTSGYYNEQFF.

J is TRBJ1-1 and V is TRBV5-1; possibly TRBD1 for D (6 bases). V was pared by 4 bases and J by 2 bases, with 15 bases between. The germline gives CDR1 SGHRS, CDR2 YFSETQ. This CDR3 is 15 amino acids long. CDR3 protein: CASSQLGGANTEAFF. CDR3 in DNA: TGCGCCAGCAGCCAGTTAGGGGGGGCCAACACTGAAGCTTTCTTT.